At least ten counts were recorded for the clone carrying this T cell receptor (beta chain). The antigen is undetermined. The data originate from a study of T cells in Graves' hyperthyroidism and ophthalmopathy. Study-level points and caveats: A model of 13 V-J pairs discriminated ophthalmopathy from stable hyperthyroidism.

In making diagnoses, clinical symptoms, serum thyroxine and TRAb, thyroid ultrasound and orbital computed tomography were all used. Trimming pared 1 base from V and 7 bases from J, leaving 23 bases between. This CDR3 has 17 residues. The germline V gene encodes CDR1 MNHEY and CDR2 SMNVEV (reference sequence). The TCR beta CDR3 regions underwent amplification using RNA transcripts as the source. An initial round of RT-PCR targeting the TCR CDR3 relied on the HTBI primer set. Using its own MiXCR run on the multiplex PCR reads, TCRdb lists one record per CDR3 protein. The data show hundreds of thousands of distinct CDR3 sequences, with about 20% seen just once and approximately 49% held by the top ten.

The TCR was taken from a woman in her 70s with Graves' ophthalmopathy. Sequenced input: blood. The chain has TRBV27 and TRBJ2-7; D is possibly TRBD1 (5 bases). The CDR3 DNA is TGTGCCAGCAGTTTATTGTACGCCCCACAGGAAAGGGGAGAGCAGTACTTC. Translation: CASSLLYAPQERGEQYF.